The 20 T cell receptor beta chains below come from one sample, sequenced in a study of blood T cell repertoires in COVID-19. Sequencing was performed with immunoSEQ multiplex PCR; in TCRdb, only in-frame clones are kept and a portion is missing. The sample lists roughly 410,000 clones; approximately 89% were seen once. Input material: peripheral blood. These receptors all come from a woman in her sixties with COVID-19, enrolled during active disease.

The chain uses TRBV6-5 and TRBJ1-6; D remains ambiguous. The CDR3 runs to 13 residues. Trimming shortened V by 10 bases and J by 6 bases, and 13 bases separated the two germline ends. Germline V lookup: CDR1 MNHEY, CDR2 SVGAGI. Here the CDR3 reads CATSMEFNSPLHF. The CDR3 DNA follows: TGTGCCACCTCCATGGAGTTTAATTCACCCCTCCACTTT.

The V call is TRBV5-1, the J call TRBJ2-2; 7 bases fit TRBD1. The germline gives CDR1 SGHRS, CDR2 YFSETQ. J was trimmed by 5 bases and V by 2 bases; bases with no gene match: 9. This CDR3 has 16 residues. The CDR3 protein is CASSLLTGSGTGELFF. CDR3 coding DNA: TGCGCCAGCAGCTTATTGACAGGGTCAGGGACCGGGGAGCTGTTTTTT.

In regard to this clone: At one of its ends the junction is not consistent with the germline gene, which may arise from a read error. This specimen includes other DNA sequences encoding the same CDR3. The gene calls are TRBV18 and TRBJ2-7, with D possibly TRBD1 on 5 matching bases. The germline gives CDR1 KGHSH, CDR2 LQKENI. The CDR3 is made up of 13 amino acids. In DNA, the CDR3 is TGTGCCAGCTCCCCACAAGGGGTCTACGAGCAGTACTTC. Residues: CASSPQGVYEQYF.

The genes are TRBV19 and TRBJ2-7; TRBD1 matches 9 bases. The germline V gene has CDR1 LNHDA and CDR2 SQIVND (reference sequence). This CDR3 spans 14 amino acids. The V gene end was trimmed by 7 bases and the J gene end by 4 bases; junction bases not matched to a gene: 8. This CDR3 is CASKRGQGLYEQYF. DNA for the CDR3: TGTGCCAGTAAGAGGGGACAGGGCTTATACGAGCAGTACTTC.

V gene TRBV30 combines with J gene TRBJ2-7, with TRBD1 matching 7 bases. This CDR3 has 12 residues. V shed 7 bases and J 0 bases; nucleotides not matched to a gene: 3. CDR1 and CDR2 (germline): GTSNPN, SVGIG (reference sequence). The CDR3 DNA reads TGTGCCTCGACAGGGAACTCCTACGAGCAGTACTTC. Amino acids: CASTGNSYEQYF.

The chain uses TRBV10-3 and TRBJ2-3, with D possibly TRBD1 on 6 matching bases. Trimming removed 11 bases from V and 2 bases from J, with 14 bases in between. There are 13 residues in the CDR3. CDR1 ENHRY and CDR2 SYGVKD come from the germline V gene. This CDR3 reads CAARGPTTDTQYF. The CDR3, as DNA: TGTGCCGCCAGGGGACCTACCACAGATACGCAGTATTTT.

On this clone: A read error is likely, as this CDR3 ends without the conserved phenylalanine or tryptophan. The DNA is left out, because the CDR3 cannot be placed on it with certainty; the CDR3 is given as TCRdb lists it. The chain employs TRBV12-3 or TRBV12-4 and TRBJ1-1; the table's D call, TRBD1, was not checked against the DNA. The CDR3 sequence runs 8 residues, both termini included. This chain's CDR3 is CAKHRGLG.

The table lists this clone with a few counts. V usage is TRBV20-1 and J usage is TRBJ2-1; 9 positions agree with TRBD1. Germline V gene lookup returns CDR1 DFQATT and CDR2 SNEGSKA (reference sequence). V lost 3 bases to trimming and J lost 8 bases; unmatched junction nucleotides: 14. The CDR3 has 16 amino acids. DNA of the CDR3: TGCAGTGCTAGTGTGTCAGGGACAGGGAATATCGATGAGCAGTTCTTC. This encodes CSASVSGTGNIDEQFF.

This clone was detected only a few times. The chain links TRBV7-2 to TRBJ2-7; 8 nucleotides agree with TRBD2. The CDR3 loop spans 15 amino acids. V shed 2 bases, J shed 3 bases, and the junction held 6 bases outside the gene matches. Germline values: CDR1 SGHTA, CDR2 FQGNSA. Written as DNA, the CDR3 is TGTGCCAGCAGCTTACCCCGGGGGGGGATCTACGAGCAGTACTTC. Translating gives CASSLPRGGIYEQYF.

The rearrangement uses TRBV5-1 and TRBJ2-5; 15 bases are a match to TRBD2. The CDR3 runs 17 residues. Germline CDR1 reads SGHRS; CDR2 reads YFSETQ. V gave up 4 bases and J gave up 5 bases; unmatched junction bases: 9. The CDR3 spells CASSPGLAGGRHETQYF. CDR3 nucleotides: TGCGCCAGCAGCCCGGGACTAGCGGGGGGCCGACATGAGACCCAGTACTTC.

This sequence joins TRBV6-2 or TRBV6-3 and TRBJ2-3; D gene unclear. The CDR3 has 15 amino acids. V shed 3 bases and J shed 0 bases, with 10 bases lying between them. Per germline, CDR1 MNHEY and CDR2 SVGEGT. The CDR3 sequence is CASSYPARSTDTQYF. In DNA form, the CDR3 reads TGTGCCAGCAGTTATCCGGCTAGGAGCACAGATACGCAGTATTTT.

Remarks on this clone: The same CDR3 arises from other DNA sequences in this sample as well. The CDR3 sequence: CASQGSGNTIYF. For the CDR3, the DNA is TGCGCCAGCCAGGGGTCTGGAAACACCATATATTTT. The chain links TRBV5-1 to TRBJ1-3; D may be TRBD1 (6 bases). The V and J ends lost 7 bases and 1 base respectively, with 6 bases between them. Germline V gene sequence: CDR1 SGHRS, CDR2 YFSETQ. The CDR3 contains 12 residues. The variable domain in full, with the rest retrieved from reference TRBV5-1 and TRBJ1-3, is KAGVTQTPRYLIKTRGQQVTLSCSPISGHRSVSWYQQTPGQGLQFLFEYFSETQRNKGNFPGRFSGRQFSNSRSEMNVSTLELGDSALYLCASQGSGNTIYFGEGSWLTVV.

CDR3 DNA: TGCGCCAGCAGCCCCGACCCCAGGGACACTGAAGCTTTCTTT. The encoded protein is CASSPDPRDTEAFF. The chain carries TRBV5-1 and TRBJ1-1; a weak D match, TRBD1 (5 bases). The CDR3 spans 14 residues. CDR1 SGHRS and CDR2 YFSETQ come from the germline V gene. The V end was cut by 4 bases, the J end by 3 bases, with 13 bases between.

The chain uses TRBV7-2 and TRBJ2-5; D remains ambiguous. Germline CDR1 SGHTA, CDR2 FQGNSA. Trimming stripped 4 bases from V and 5 bases from J, with 17 bases between. The CDR3 consists of 15 residues. Written as DNA, the CDR3 is TGTGCCAGCAGCTCCGGGTTTTCTAGGTTGGAGACCCAGTACTTC. Its translation: CASSSGFSRLETQYF.

The J gene is TRBJ2-2, the V gene TRBV19; D is possibly TRBD2 (6 bases). This CDR3 is 15 amino acids long. CDR1 is LNHDA and CDR2 is SQIVND in the germline V gene (reference sequence). V shed 5 bases and J shed 1 base, with 11 bases lying between them. The chain's CDR3 is CASSAGNLNTGELFF. Written as DNA, the CDR3 is TGTGCCAGTAGTGCGGGAAACCTGAACACCGGGGAGCTGTTTTTT.

V is TRBV10-1 and J is TRBJ1-5; maybe TRBD1 (5 bases). Trimming removed 1 base from V and 9 bases from J, with 10 bases in between. CDR1 WNHNN and CDR2 SYGVQD come from the germline V gene (reference sequence). The CDR3 is 13 amino acids. CDR3 sequence: CASSEWTGGPQHF. CDR3 sequence (DNA): TGCGCCAGCAGTGAGTGGACGGGGGGGCCCCAGCATTTT.

As regards this clone: The sample contains more than one DNA sequence encoding this CDR3. V usage is TRBV6-5 and J usage is TRBJ2-7, with D perhaps matching TRBD1 (5 bases). CDR1 is MNHEY and CDR2 is SVGAGI in the germline V gene. The ends were cut back, 0 bases at V and 2 bases at J, with 8 bases in the middle. This CDR3 is 14 amino acids long. The CDR3 loop reads CASSYSAGTYEQYF. For the CDR3, the DNA is TGTGCCAGCAGTTACTCGGCAGGGACCTACGAGCAGTACTTC.

The V gene is TRBV5-6, the J gene TRBJ2-1; 7 bases line up with TRBD2. The CDR3 is 14 amino acids. Per germline, CDR1 SGHDT and CDR2 YYEEEE. The ends lost 4 bases at V and 9 bases at J; junction bases unmatched: 10. CDR3 in amino acids: CASSPGTGRGEQFF. CDR3 bases: TGTGCCAGCAGCCCCGGGACGGGGAGGGGTGAGCAGTTCTTC.

This rearrangement joins TRBV27 to TRBJ1-5; D is uncertain. V shed 8 bases and J shed 6 bases, with 20 bases lying between them. From germline, CDR1 is MNHEY and CDR2 SMNVEV (reference sequence). The CDR3 extends over 15 amino acids. The CDR3, as DNA: TGTGCCAGCTCCTCCCTTGCGGGTCTATCTCAGCCCCAGCATTTT. Translating it yields CASSSLAGLSQPQHF.

The rearrangement links TRBV14 to TRBJ2-5; 8 nucleotides line up with TRBD1. Losses at the gene ends were 2 bases for V and 7 bases for J; bases not matched to a gene: 6. The CDR3 has 14 amino acids. Germline V CDR1 and CDR2: SGHDN, FVKESK. CDR3 protein: CASSQRRGPGTQYF. Written as DNA, the CDR3 is TGTGCCAGCAGCCAACGCAGGGGGCCGGGGACCCAGTACTTC.